This T cell receptor (beta chain) was captured in a study of T-cell memory formation after mild COVID-19 listed by TCRdb under 2021. Regarding the complete study: TCR sequence clusters from the two donors were found to be largely donor specific. The cohort was made up of two young adult volunteers, one female and one male, who were previously healthy. In a couple of donors, T-cell clones that expanded and contracted after mild COVID-19 were tracked by sequencing TCRalpha and TCRbeta repertoires over time.

PBMCs were isolated by Ficoll-Paque density gradient centrifugation. The CDR3 numbers 12 residues from cysteine through phenylalanine. Only the CDR3 region is kept as DNA, spanning 36 bases read in frame from base 1. V sheds 0 bases and J sheds 6 bases, leaving 3 bases between their ends. The germline V gene provides CDR1 MDHEN and CDR2 SYDVKM. What the research found in general, with its limitations: Some responding clones were found in pre-infection memory, which suggests that pre-existing cross-reactive memory T cells took part in the SARS-CoV-2 response. Contracting CD4+ clones were found mainly in CM and EM memory subsets, while CD8+ clones were enriched in EMRA. Whether the second-wave clones peaking on day 37 were SARS-CoV-2 specific was not confirmed. Only a couple of mild cases were covered in the study, and larger cohorts including severe cases with pre-infection samples were considered necessary. Clones contracting from day 15 to 85 had balanced CD4/CD8 phenotypes, while a second wave expanding from day 15 to 37 was biased towards CD4+.

Sequencing was performed on an Illumina NovaSeq 6000. TCRalpha and TCRbeta cDNA libraries were constructed by 5'RACE with constant-segment primers, with sample barcodes and unique molecular identifiers being introduced. Trizol reagent was used to extract RNA from every sample. Libraries were amplified in two PCR steps, with a second sample barcode and Illumina TruSeq adapters added in the second step. Sequencing of the libraries was done on an Illumina NovaSeq, producing 2 x 150 bp paired-end reads. The paper's data handling went like this. Reads were demultiplexed and collapsed into UMI-guided consensus sequences with migec v1.2.7. Using mixcr v2.1.11, UMI consensuses were aligned to TRA and TRB V and J templates and then assembled into clonotypes. A clonotype was counted as expanded or contracted only if both edgeR and NoisET called the change significant, with noise models trained on biological replicates. For edgeR calls, a false discovery rate-adjusted p below 0.01 and a log2 fold-change threshold of 1 were applied. As an exploratory analysis of dynamics, PCA with hierarchical clustering was applied to max-normalized trajectories of the 1000 most abundant clonotypes. The CD4 or CD8 phenotype of responding clones was assigned using the separately sequenced CD4+ and CD8+ repertoires. TCRdb reworked the public reads: Q25 trimming with fastp, MiXCR clone assembly, productive beta chains retained. Merged by CDR3 protein, the rows form single entries marked with the most common genes and DNA. The V and J calls follow TCRdb's processing rather than the paper's. This sample comprises 250,000 or so distinct CDR3 sequences, about 20% of them detected only once. 23% of the sample comes from the top ten.

This clonotype was recorded a few times. The antigen this receptor binds is unknown. Base qualities are not recorded, but no much larger clone differs from it by a single base. Sequenced: PBMCs or a T cell subset sorted from them (not recorded which). This chain is built from TRBV28 and TRBJ1-5; the D gene remains uncertain. The receptor's source is a man in his late teens or twenties who had mild COVID-19 (a few samples of this study predate the infection). The sample titles of this study are shuffled in the database, so cell type and time point are left out; the donor was told from shared clones. The CDR3 in this case is CASSLWAQPQHF. The nucleotide sequence reads TGTGCCAGCAGTTTATGGGCTCAGCCCCAGCATTTT. The CDR3, completed at both ends by the reference TRBV28 and TRBJ1-5 genes, gives the full variable domain DVKVTQSSRYLVKRTGEKVFLECVQDMDHENMFWYRQDPGLGLRLIYFSYDVKMKEKGDIPEGYSVSREKKERFSLILESASTNQTSMYLCASSLWAQPQHFGDGTRLSIL.